The table lists the clone carrying this T cell receptor beta chain with many counts. One entry per CDR3 protein results from TCRdb running MiXCR on the 5' RACE reads. There are some 48,000 distinct CDR3 sequences in the sample; 12% occur only once, and about 24% lies in the top ten. These data are taken from a study of T-cell memory formation after mild COVID-19. The sample consisted of PBMCs or a T cell subset sorted from them (not recorded which). The source of this sequence is a man aged 18 to 35 who had mild COVID-19 (a few samples of this study predate the infection). Cell type and time point are not known.

This CDR3 is CAISESYPGQGASGELFF. The CDR3, as DNA: TGTGCCATCAGTGAGTCCTACCCAGGACAGGGGGCCTCCGGGGAGCTGTTTTTT. The chain links TRBV10-3 to TRBJ2-2, with 11 bases matching TRBD1. The CDR3 consists of 18 residues. Trimming took 0 bases from V and 6 from J; bases not matched to a gene: 9. Per the germline V gene, CDR1 is ENHRY and CDR2 is SYGVKD.